This TCR beta chain was recovered during a study of vaccination and CD4 T cells after COVID-19. As concerns this clonotype: The antigen is not known. The junction departs from the called germline gene at one end, perhaps through a read error.

From germline, CDR1 is SGHTA and CDR2 FQGNSA. The CDR3 runs 16 residues. Indicated treatment: roughly ten-day PBMC culture with coronavirus spike peptide pools or control peptides (ViraFEST assay). Scientists ran DNA taken from cultured CD4+ T cells through the Oncomine TCR Beta short-read assay for sequencing. In TCRdb, the PCR reads were re-called with MiXCR into one record per CDR3 protein. Of over 10,000 distinct CDR3 sequences in the sample, more than 45% were seen once. This sequence originates from a human donor who had recovered from COVID-19. The V gene is TRBV7-2, the J gene TRBJ2-5, with TRBD2 matching over 11 bases. Sequenced: CD4+ T cells from blood, cultured in vitro. CDR3 residues: CASNLPGLAVQETQYF. CDR3 DNA sequence: TGTGCCAGCAACTTACCGGGACTAGCGGTACAAGAGACCCAGTACTTC.